These 8 T cell receptor beta chains share one sample of origin, sequenced in a study of response to subunit inactivated influenza vaccine. TCRdb reprocessed the RT-PCR reads via MiXCR and lists one record per CDR3 protein. This repertoire shows approximately 530,000 distinct CDR3 sequences, under 15% found once; its top ten account for about an eighth. The specimen comprised PBMCs from blood, sampled more than 35 days after vaccination. The receptors come from a man aged 45-65 years who received an inactivated influenza vaccine.

The chain links TRBV15 to TRBJ2-7; D unresolved. The V gene lost 0 bases and the J gene lost 2 bases, with 11 bases spanning the gap. Germline V lookup: CDR1 LNHNV, CDR2 YYDKDF (reference sequence). The CDR3 contains 15 residues. The CDR3 protein is CATSRDVVGTYEQYF. The CDR3 bases are TGTGCCACCAGCAGAGATGTGGTTGGCACCTACGAGCAGTACTTC.

This clonotype occurred many times. The chain's CDR3 is CASSSVSSGGNYEQYF. The CDR3 nucleotides are TGCGCCAGCAGCTCTGTCAGTAGCGGGGGTAACTACGAGCAGTACTTC. This chain joins TRBV5-1 and TRBJ2-7; 9 bases align to TRBD2. The J segment lost 3 bases and the V segment lost 3 bases, leaving 10 bases of the junction unmatched. Germline CDR1 and CDR2: SGHRS and YFSETQ. The CDR3 is made up of 16 amino acids.

In its sample, this clonotype was seen many times. The chain has TRBV15 and TRBJ2-3; D may be TRBD1 or TRBD2 (6 bases each). V shed 4 bases and J shed 6 bases, with 11 bases lying between them. CDR3 length equals 13 residues. Germline CDR1 and CDR2: LNHNV and YYDKDF (reference sequence). The CDR3 DNA follows: TGTGCCACCAGCATCCGAGGGGGGGATACGCAGTATTTT. Translation gives CATSIRGGDTQYF.

The sample holds a few counts of this clonotype. V is TRBV20-1 and J is TRBJ2-1; no definite D call. V was clipped by 5 bases and J by 0 bases, with 17 bases between them. Germline CDR1 DFQATT, CDR2 SNEGSKA (reference sequence). The CDR3 runs 16 residues. The CDR3 region is CSARRHHQSSYNEQFF. As DNA, the CDR3 is TGCAGTGCTCGCAGGCATCATCAGAGCTCCTACAATGAGCAGTTCTTC.

This clonotype was observed a few times. V is TRBV4-3 and J is TRBJ2-2, with a weak D call TRBD2 (5 bases). Germline assignment: CDR1 LGHNA and CDR2 YSLEER. The V end lost 4 bases, the J end lost 7 bases, and 22 bases lay between the germline ends. The CDR3 consists of 17 residues. In DNA form, the CDR3 reads TGCGCCAGCAGCCGGATGCACCGGGATCCGATCTACGGGGAGCTGTTTTTT. Translation gives CASSRMHRDPIYGELFF.

A remark on this clonotype: One end of the junction varies from germline; a read error may be responsible. V usage is TRBV28 and J usage is TRBJ1-4, with 9 bases identical to TRBD1. The germline V gene has CDR1 MDHEN and CDR2 SYDVKM. This CDR3 region has 18 residues. CDR3 residues: CASTSGTGWGIGNVKLFF. Written as DNA, the CDR3 is TGTGCCAGCACCAGTGGGACAGGGTGGGGGATTGGTAATGTAAAACTGTTTTTT.

The chain uses TRBV6-2 or TRBV6-3 and TRBJ2-2, with a possible D match to TRBD2 (7 bases). CDR1 MNHEY and CDR2 SVGEGT come from the germline V gene. The V and J ends lost 8 bases and 0 bases respectively, with 22 bases between them. This CDR3 is 18 amino acids long. The CDR3 is CASHHRVLADTNTGELFF. The CDR3 coding sequence is TGTGCCAGCCACCACAGGGTCCTAGCGGACACGAACACCGGGGAGCTGTTTTTT.

This clonotype was seen repeatedly, ten times or more. This chain joins TRBV15 and TRBJ1-5; D uncertain. This CDR3 spans 12 amino acids. V lost 3 bases, J lost 3 bases, and 3 bases lay in between. CDR1 and CDR2 (germline): LNHNV, YYDKDF (reference sequence). The CDR3 sequence: CATSRDNQPQHF. The CDR3 DNA sequence: TGTGCCACCAGCAGGGACAATCAGCCCCAGCATTTT.